Shown below are 26 T cell receptor beta chains from a single sample sequenced in a study of blood T cell repertoires in COVID-19. Assay: immunoSEQ multiplex PCR; the TCRdb copy retains only in-frame clones and omits some. The sample comprises more than 350,000 clones, more than 70% of which are singletons, and approximately 1.5% rests with the top ten. Sequencing was carried out using PBMCs or T cells enriched from blood (not recorded which). The receptors here all came from a young woman who had been exposed to COVID-19.

The V call is TRBV29-1, the J call TRBJ2-3; 12 nucleotides line up with TRBD2. The CDR3 covers 15 residues. The V and J ends lost 3 bases and 4 bases, in that order; junction bases with no gene match: 5. Germline V gives CDR1 SQVTM, CDR2 ANQGSEA. The CDR3 loop is CSVDASGGVPDTQYF. The CDR3 DNA is TGCAGCGTTGACGCTAGCGGGGGGGTCCCAGATACGCAGTATTTT.

This chain links TRBV18 with TRBJ2-1; tentative D call: TRBD2 (6 bases). Germline CDR1 and CDR2: KGHSH and LQKENI. CDR3 length equals 19 residues. V was shortened by 0 bases and J by 2 bases, with 20 bases between the two germline ends. CDR3 in DNA: TGTGCCAGCTCACCACCGGACGGGAGATCCTTTGCCCCCTACAATGAGCAGTTCTTC. Translation: CASSPPDGRSFAPYNEQFF.

The V gene is TRBV24-1, the J gene TRBJ2-3; 7 positions match TRBD2. J gave up 2 bases and V 4 bases, and 5 bases lay outside the gene matches. The CDR3 has 15 residues. Germline CDR1 and CDR2: KGHDR and SFDVKD. The DNA for the CDR3 is TGTGCCACCAGTGAAGCTAGCGGTTCCACAGATACGCAGTATTTT. This translates into CATSEASGSTDTQYF.

V and J are TRBV7-9 and TRBJ2-3, with 13 bases aligning to TRBD2. J lost 2 bases, V lost 5 bases, and 7 bases had no gene match. Germline values: CDR1 SEHNR, CDR2 FQNEAQ (reference sequence). This CDR3 comprises 17 residues. CDR3 nucleotides: TGTGCCAGCAGCCACGGACTAGCGGGGGCGCACACAGATACGCAGTATTTT. Its translation is CASSHGLAGAHTDTQYF.

CDR3 sequence: CASSSGLAGVEQYF. The CDR3 DNA reads as TGTGCCAGCAGCTCCGGACTAGCGGGAGTCGAGCAGTACTTC. J is TRBJ2-7 and V is TRBV7-9, with 13 nucleotides matching TRBD2. Unmatched junction bases numbered 3, after V lost 4 bases and J lost 6 bases. CDR3 length equals 14 residues. In germline, CDR1 is SEHNR, CDR2 FQNEAQ (reference sequence).

The CDR3 loop is CAWSVERREKLFF. CDR3 DNA: TGTGCCTGGAGTGTCGAACGGCGGGAAAAACTGTTTTTT. The chain uses TRBV30 and TRBJ1-4; D gene ambiguous. With 0 bases removed from V and 8 bases from J, the gap between germline ends came to 10 bases. CDR3 length: 13 residues. Germline CDR1 reads GTSNPN; CDR2 reads SVGIG (reference sequence).

V usage is TRBV28 and J usage is TRBJ1-1; D possibly corresponds to TRBD1 (5 bases). CDR3 length equals 12 residues. The germline gives CDR1 MDHEN, CDR2 SYDVKM. V gave up 1 base and J gave up 12 bases, with 12 bases separating them. CDR3 DNA sequence: TGTGCCAGCAGTTTATTGGAGGGGACGCCTTTCTTT. It codes for CASSLLEGTPFF.

The rearrangement links TRBV27 to TRBJ1-4, with D perhaps TRBD1 (5 bases). The CDR3 is 18 amino acids. CDR1 is MNHEY and CDR2 is SMNVEV in the germline V gene (reference sequence). Between the trimmed V and J ends, which lost 1 base and 2 bases, there was a span of 17 bases. The CDR3 spells CASSLFPPRGSTNEKLFF. The CDR3 DNA reads TGTGCCAGCAGTTTATTCCCCCCTCGGGGGAGTACTAATGAAAAACTGTTTTTT.

CDR3 in amino acids: CASYVGAHEQYF. The CDR3 DNA sequence: TGTGCCTCTTACGTTGGGGCCCACGAGCAGTACTTC. This rearrangement joins TRBV5-6 to TRBJ2-7; tentative D call: TRBD1 (5 bases). This CDR3 comprises 12 residues. Germline CDR1 and CDR2: SGHDT and YYEEEE. Trimming took off 10 bases at V and 5 bases at J, with 16 bases between the two ends.

The gene calls are TRBV6-5 and TRBJ2-2, with TRBD1 identical over 7 bases. The CDR3 runs 15 residues. Germline V CDR1 and CDR2: MNHEY, SVGAGI. V shed 6 bases, J shed 6 bases, and the junction held 10 bases outside the gene matches. Here the CDR3 DNA reads TGTGCCAGCAGGGTAACAGGGGTGGTAGCCGGGGAGCTGTTTTTT. Translation gives CASRVTGVVAGELFF.

The chain combines TRBV28 with TRBJ1-2; TRBD1 matches at 9 bases. The CDR3 totals 15 residues. Germline V gene data show CDR1 as MDHEN and CDR2 as SYDVKM. J gave up 6 bases and V 3 bases, and 8 bases lay outside the gene matches. The CDR3 is CASSFSGTGIDGYTF. For the CDR3, the DNA is TGTGCCAGCAGTTTTTCCGGGACAGGGATTGATGGCTACACCTTC.

This clone was counted a single time. The CDR3 sequence: CASSSGQGSYNEQFF. The CDR3 nucleotides read TGTGCCAGCAGTTCCGGACAGGGCTCCTACAATGAGCAGTTCTTC. V usage is TRBV27 and J usage is TRBJ2-1; 8 bases are a match to TRBD1. Germline CDR1 and CDR2: MNHEY and SMNVEV (reference sequence). Germline trimming cut 4 bases from V and 0 bases from J; bases unmatched to any gene: 2. CDR3 length: 15 amino acids.

This chain uses TRBV7-2 with TRBJ1-1, with D tentatively TRBD1 (6 bases). Germline V gene sequence: CDR1 SGHTA, CDR2 FQGNSA. With 5 bases removed from V and 6 bases from J, the gap between germline ends came to 19 bases. CDR3 size: 15 residues. The CDR3 spells CASSPDLGAEAEAFF. In nucleotides, the CDR3 is TGTGCCAGCAGCCCCGATCTGGGGGCTGAGGCTGAAGCTTTCTTT.

This chain joins TRBV4-1 and TRBJ2-7; D not certain. The V gene's germline CDR1 is MGHRA and CDR2 YSYEKL. This CDR3 is built from 13 residues. V dropped 4 bases and J dropped 1 base, with 8 bases sitting between them. The CDR3 DNA follows: TGCGCCAGCAGCCCCACGAGGTCCTACGAGCAGTACTTC. Its translation is CASSPTRSYEQYF.

CDR3 nucleotides: TGTGCCAGCAGCCAATCGGGGGGACTAGCGGGGGATACGCAGTATTTT. Translation: CASSQSGGLAGDTQYF. The rearrangement uses TRBV3-1 (or the pseudogene TRBV3-2) and TRBJ2-3, with TRBD2 matching over 13 bases. Germline V lookup: CDR1 LGHDT, CDR2 YNNKEL (reference sequence). The CDR3 sequence is 16 residues long. Trimming took 2 bases from V and 6 from J; bases not matched to a gene: 5.

The chain joins TRBV28 to TRBJ1-2; possible D gene TRBD1, 6 bases. CDR1 MDHEN and CDR2 SYDVKM come from the germline V gene. The CDR3 loop spans 15 amino acids. V lost 3 bases and J lost 4, with 15 bases in between. CDR3 amino acids: CASSFKSGQSYGYTF. The CDR3 DNA reads as TGTGCCAGCAGTTTTAAGTCAGGACAGAGCTATGGCTACACCTTC.

The rearrangement uses TRBV28 and TRBJ1-2; tentative D call: TRBD1 (5 bases). Trimming left V 10 bases short and J 3 bases short, with 27 bases between. CDR3 length: 17 residues. From germline, CDR1 is MDHEN and CDR2 SYDVKM. The CDR3 DNA reads as TGTGCCATCCAAAAAACTTGGGACTTTTTGGCGGACTATGGCTACACCTTC. Translation gives CAIQKTWDFLADYGYTF.

The chain combines TRBV7-2 with TRBJ2-1; D gene unclear. From germline, CDR1 is SGHTA and CDR2 FQGNSA. Trimming left V 0 bases short and J 4 bases short, with 10 bases between. The CDR3 is 15 amino acids. The CDR3 region is CASSLAATLYNEQFF. CDR3 DNA sequence: TGTGCCAGCAGCTTAGCCGCTACCCTATACAATGAGCAGTTCTTC.

The chain joins TRBV9 to TRBJ2-7; 8 nucleotides agree with TRBD2. J lost 2 bases, V lost 3 bases, and 4 bases had no gene match. Germline CDR1 and CDR2: SGDLS and YYNGEE. This CDR3 spans 14 amino acids. The CDR3 loop is CASSGRGGAYEQYF. The CDR3 coding sequence is TGTGCCAGCAGCGGCCGGGGGGGAGCCTACGAGCAGTACTTC. The full variable domain, with the rest looked up from reference TRBV9 and TRBJ2-7, is DSGVTQTPKHLITATGQRVTLRCSPRSGDLSVYWYQQSLDQGLQFLIQYYNGEERAKGNILERFSAQQFPDLHSELNLSSLELGDSALYFCASSGRGGAYEQYFGPGTRLTVT.

The chain employs TRBV11-2 and TRBJ2-5, with 9 nucleotides matching TRBD1. Trimming took 6 bases from V and 5 from J; bases not matched to a gene: 13. Germline-derived CDR1 and CDR2 are SGHAT and FQNNGV. This CDR3 comprises 16 residues. Here the CDR3 DNA reads TGTGCCAGCAGGATACCGGGACAGGGAATGATCGAGACCCAGTACTTC. Amino acids: CASRIPGQGMIETQYF.

The V and J genes are TRBV4-1 and TRBJ2-7; perhaps TRBD1 as D (6 bases). The germline V and J ends were trimmed by 1 base and 3 bases, with 13 bases remaining between them. The CDR3 extends over 15 amino acids. Per germline, CDR1 MGHRA and CDR2 YSYEKL. CDR3 DNA: TGCGCCAGCAGCCAAGTACAGGGCCCCCTCTACGAGCAGTACTTC. It encodes CASSQVQGPLYEQYF.

This clone was observed once. The chain combines TRBV7-9 with TRBJ2-1; D is possibly TRBD2 (5 bases). Germline CDR1 and CDR2: SEHNR and FQNEAQ (reference sequence). Trimming took 1 base from V and 0 from J, leaving 16 bases between them. The CDR3 covers 18 residues. The CDR3 region has the DNA TGTGCCAGCAGCTTAGAGGATCCGGGGATGAGCTCCTACAATGAGCAGTTCTTC. This encodes CASSLEDPGMSSYNEQFF.

The chain combines TRBV2 with TRBJ1-1; D might be TRBD1 (5 bases). V lost 6 bases and J lost 3, with 14 bases in between. The V gene's germline CDR1 is SNHLY and CDR2 FYNNEI. The CDR3 extends over 14 amino acids. CDR3 in DNA: TGTGCCAGCAGCATTCAGGGTTGGGACACTGAAGCTTTCTTT. Its translation is CASSIQGWDTEAFF.

A word on this clone: Other DNA sequences in the same sample also yield this CDR3. The chain recombines TRBV28 with TRBJ1-2; 11 bases map to TRBD1. The CDR3 spans 14 residues. The trim removed 4 bases at V and 8 bases at J, leaving 6 bases unmatched. Germline assignment: CDR1 MDHEN and CDR2 SYDVKM. The DNA of the CDR3 is TGTGCCAGCAGTTCCGGACAGGGGGCAGGGGGCTACACCTTC. It encodes CASSSGQGAGGYTF.

The chain couples TRBV7-9 to TRBJ1-5; 9 bases agree with TRBD1. The germline V gene encodes CDR1 SEHNR and CDR2 FQNEAQ (reference sequence). V gave up 2 bases and J gave up 0 bases; unmatched junction bases: 5. The CDR3 totals 17 residues. The CDR3 loop reads CASSLWTGDFSNQPQHF. DNA for the CDR3: TGTGCCAGCAGCTTATGGACAGGGGACTTTAGCAATCAGCCCCAGCATTTT.

The chain uses TRBV10-1 and TRBJ1-1; 9 positions match TRBD1. This CDR3 is built from 15 residues. CDR1 and CDR2 (germline): WNHNN, SYGVQD (reference sequence). V lost 3 bases and J lost 11; bases outside the gene matches: 13. The CDR3 sequence: CASSDAGTGSPKAFF. CDR3 coding DNA: TGCGCCAGCAGTGACGCCGGGACAGGGTCGCCGAAGGCTTTCTTT.